This entry lists 5 T cell receptor beta chains sequenced from one sample in a study of T cell responses to AZD1222 COVID-19 vaccine. Sequencing used immunoSEQ multiplex PCR; TCRdb keeps in-frame clones, though not all of them. The sample includes some 140,000 clones, 85% to 90% seen only once; the top ten take about 5.9%. The sequences come from peripheral blood, collected on day 0 of AZD1222 vaccination. These TCRs come from an adult in good health.

This chain links TRBV6-2 or TRBV6-3 with TRBJ2-7; tentatively, D is TRBD1 (6 bases). The V and J ends lost 5 bases and 3 bases respectively, with 17 bases between them. The CDR3 length is 15 residues. Germline values: CDR1 MNHEY, CDR2 SVGEGT. The CDR3 DNA follows: TGTGCCAGCAGTCCGGGACATATCCCCAACTACGAGCAGTACTTC. Its protein product is CASSPGHIPNYEQYF.

The J gene is TRBJ2-2, the V gene TRBV6-5, with TRBD2 identical over 9 bases. CDR1 is MNHEY, CDR2 SVGAGI, per germline. Losses at the gene ends were 3 bases for V and 4 bases for J; bases not matched to a gene: 6. The CDR3 extends over 16 amino acids. The CDR3 sequence is CASSYRGGRGTGELFF. The CDR3 coding sequence is TGTGCCAGCAGTTATAGGGGCGGGAGGGGCACCGGGGAGCTGTTTTTT.

The V call is TRBV7-9, the J call TRBJ2-1, with 8 bases lining up with TRBD1. Germline CDR1 is SEHNR and CDR2 is FQNEAQ (reference sequence). The trim removed 1 base at V and 7 bases at J, leaving 3 bases unmatched. CDR3 length: 14 residues. DNA for the CDR3: TGTGCCAGCAGCTTAGGACAGGGGAAGAATGAGCAGTTCTTC. Its protein product is CASSLGQGKNEQFF.

V usage is TRBV4-3 and J usage is TRBJ1-6; D is ambiguous. Trimming removed 0 bases from V and 3 bases from J, with 9 bases in between. This CDR3 is built from 16 residues. Germline CDR1 reads LGHNA; CDR2 reads YSLEER. The CDR3 nucleotides read TGCGCCAGCAGCCAAGAAACAGCTAACTATAATTCACCCCTCCACTTT. As protein: CASSQETANYNSPLHF.

The rearrangement joins TRBV4-3 to TRBJ2-2; 8 bases fit TRBD1. The CDR3 contains 16 residues. Losses at the gene ends were 0 bases for V and 7 bases for J; bases not matched to a gene: 7. Germline values: CDR1 LGHNA, CDR2 YSLEER. The CDR3 loop reads CASSQDGQGAIGELFF. In DNA, the CDR3 is TGCGCCAGCAGCCAAGATGGCCAGGGGGCAATCGGGGAGCTGTTTTTT.